The T cell receptor beta chain described here comes from a study of shared clonotypes between healthy human individuals. Study background: Three CD4 naive, three CD4 memory, two CD8 naive and one CD8 memory plate were used per donor.

CDR1 is SGHKS, CDR2 YYEKEE, per germline (reference sequence). This CDR3 comprises 13 residues. V was pared by 0 bases and J by 1 base, with 4 bases between. Study-level findings and limits: Donor clonotype sharing was expected to depend on sequencing depth. Naive subsets tended to show greater estimated richness than memory subsets.

As regards this clone: What it binds is unknown. Other DNA sequences in this sample translate to the same CDR3.

Clones were sequenced by immunoSEQ multiplex PCR, and TCRdb holds only the in-frame ones, with some missing. This table holds around 2.1 million clones, approximately 95% found once. The TCR was taken from a man younger than 35 in good health. Sequenced sample: naive CD4+ T cells sorted from blood. The subset: CD45RA+ positively selected. The rearrangement joins TRBV5-5 to TRBJ1-2; no firm D call. The CDR3: CASSLGVNYGYTF. CDR3 in DNA: TGTGCCAGCAGCTTGGGGGTTAACTATGGCTACACCTTC.